A selection of T cell receptor beta chains follows, all from one sample in a study of sequential checkpoint blockade in melanoma. TCRdb keeps only in-frame clones here, not all; method: immunoSEQ multiplex PCR. The data show 7,000 or so clones, with 78% seen just once and about 7.4% held by the top ten. The sample was CD8+ T cells sorted from blood (inferred from file names), taken from a patient given nivolumab and ipilimumab in sequence. Source of these receptors: a human donor with melanoma. The CDR3 runs from the conserved cysteine through the conserved F or W. D genes are given only for firm matches. A row's size may be missing; if present it is once, few, many or a size class.

clone_size cdr3_length d_call j_call v_call cdr3_aa cdr3_nt
once 16 TRBD1 TRBJ2-2 TRBV9 CASSVNRGRNTGELFF TGTGCCAGCAGCGTAAATAGGGGGCGGAACACCGGGGAGCTGTTTTTT
- 13 - TRBJ1-1 TRBV6-5 CASSRTVNTEAFF TGTGCCAGCAGTAGGACAGTGAACACTGAAGCTTTCTTT
few 17 - TRBJ1-2 TRBV5-6 CASSLVGGGHGYYGYTF TGTGCCAGCAGCTTGGTGGGAGGGGGTCACGGATACTATGGCTACACCTTC
- 14 TRBD1 TRBJ2-7 TRBV4-2 CASSQDRGHYEQYF TGTGCCAGCAGCCAAGACAGGGGGCACTACGAGCAGTACTTC
- 20 TRBD2 TRBJ2-6 TRBV4-2 CASSQDLGLAGVPGANVLTF TGTGCCAGCAGCCAAGACCTGGGACTAGCGGGAGTACCCGGGGCCAACGTCCTGACTTTC
- 15 TRBD1 TRBJ2-7 TRBV6-1 CASSSLPGQGYEQYF TGTGCCAGCAGTTCCCTCCCGGGACAGGGCTACGAGCAGTACTTC
- 14 - TRBJ2-1 TRBV21-1 CASTKRFSYNEQFF TGTGCCAGCACGAAGCGGTTCTCCTACAATGAGCAGTTCTTC
- 14 TRBD2 TRBJ2-1 TRBV27 CASSFSPSGNEQFF TGTGCCAGCAGTTTTTCTCCTAGCGGAAATGAGCAGTTCTTC
few 15 - TRBJ1-4 TRBV6-6 CASTNIGGPNEKLFF TGTGCCAGCACCAATATCGGGGGGCCGAATGAAAAACTGTTTTTT
- 15 TRBD1 TRBJ1-1 TRBV10-2 CASTPTGGLMSEAFF TGCGCCAGCACACCGACAGGGGGCCTCATGTCTGAAGCTTTCTTT
- 13 - TRBJ1-1 TRBV2 CASSDSPNTEAFF TGTGCCAGCAGTGACTCCCCGAACACTGAAGCTTTCTTT
few 10 - TRBJ2-1 TRBV2 CASSWAEQFF TGTGCCAGCAGTTGGGCTGAGCAGTTCTTC
few 13 - TRBJ2-2 TRBV7-7 CASSPTAAGELFF TGTGCCAGCAGCCCCACTGCGGCCGGGGAGCTGTTTTTT
few 14 - TRBJ1-1 TRBV5-1 CASSLTGRNTEAFF TGCGCCAGCAGCTTGACAGGGAGAAACACTGAAGCTTTCTTT
- 12 - TRBJ2-2 TRBV28 CASSFHSGELFF TGTGCCAGCAGTTTCCACTCCGGGGAGCTGTTTTTT
few 15 TRBD2 TRBJ2-7 TRBV27 CASSTRTSGRYEQYF TGTGCCAGCAGTACCCGGACTAGCGGTCGCTACGAGCAGTACTTC
- 14 - TRBJ2-7 TRBV7-3 CASSLGASSYEQYF TGTGCCAGCAGCTTGGGGGCGTCTTCCTACGAGCAGTACTTC
- 16 TRBD1 TRBJ2-2 TRBV5-1 CASSLPTGWNTGELFF TGCGCCAGCAGCTTACCGACAGGGTGGAACACCGGGGAGCTGTTTTTT
once 16 - TRBJ1-5 TRBV27 CASSLWGRPSNQPQHF TGTGCCAGCAGTTTATGGGGCAGACCATCAAATCAGCCCCAGCATTTT
- 17 - TRBJ1-4 TRBV7-2 CASSWGSWGGFNEKLFF TGTGCCAGCAGCTGGGGGTCGTGGGGGGGGTTCAATGAAAAACTGTTTTTT
once 16 TRBD2 TRBJ2-5 TRBV5-4 CASSQRTSGFQETQYF TGTGCCAGCAGCCAGCGGACTAGCGGGTTCCAAGAGACCCAGTACTTC
- 15 TRBD2 TRBJ2-3 TRBV6-6 CASSYGGRAGDTQYF TGTGCCAGCAGTTACGGCGGGAGGGCAGGAGATACGCAGTATTTT
- 16 TRBD2 TRBJ2-1 TRBV7-9 CASSLVGGRVANEQFF TGTGCCAGCAGCTTAGTGGGCGGGAGGGTCGCCAATGAGCAGTTCTTC
once 15 TRBD1 TRBJ2-7 TRBV4-1 CASSQGTGASYEQYF TGCGCCAGCAGCCAAGGGACAGGGGCCTCCTACGAGCAGTACTTC
- 15 TRBD1 TRBJ2-7 TRBV19 CASSASGTGTYEQYF TGTGCCAGTAGTGCCTCCGGGACAGGGACCTACGAGCAGTACTTC
- 15 TRBD1 TRBJ1-1 TRBV7-6 CASSLVTGGGPEAFF TGTGCCAGCAGCTTAGTGACAGGGGGCGGGCCTGAAGCTTTCTTT
- 17 TRBD2 TRBJ2-7 TRBV4-3 CASSQVFGGAGTYEQYF TGCGCCAGCAGCCAAGTTTTCGGGGGGGCCGGAACCTACGAGCAGTACTTC
- 14 TRBD1 TRBJ1-5 TRBV28 CASSLQGGNQPQHF TGTGCCAGCAGCCTACAGGGGGGCAATCAGCCCCAGCATTTT
- 15 TRBD2 TRBJ2-5 TRBV7-9 CASSRLAGFQETQYF TGTGCCAGCAGCCGACTAGCGGGATTCCAAGAGACCCAGTACTTC
- 13 - TRBJ2-5 TRBV11-2 CASSSPSQETQYF TGTGCCAGCAGCTCCCCGAGCCAAGAGACCCAGTACTTC
- 12 TRBD1 TRBJ2-7 TRBV2 CASSWTGREQYF TGTGCCAGCAGTTGGACAGGGAGGGAGCAGTACTTC
- 14 - TRBJ1-1 TRBV6-6 CASTLNRVGTEAFF TGTGCCAGCACCCTCAACAGGGTCGGCACTGAAGCTTTCTTT
once 20 TRBD2 TRBJ2-3 TRBV13 CASSPGLAGNGAGTADTQYF TGTGCCAGCAGCCCGGGACTAGCGGGAAACGGTGCCGGGACGGCAGATACGCAGTATTTT
- 20 TRBD2 TRBJ2-1 TRBV28 CASSSPGVAGAGRPYNEQFF TGTGCCAGCAGTTCCCCTGGAGTAGCGGGAGCAGGTAGGCCCTACAATGAGCAGTTCTTC
- 11 - TRBJ1-2 TRBV29-1 CSVELEEGYTF TGCAGCGTCGAACTCGAAGAGGGCTACACCTTC
- 16 TRBD2 TRBJ2-5 TRBV28 CASSSFSGRPGVEQYF TGTGCCAGCAGTTCTTTTAGCGGGAGGCCCGGTGTAGAGCAGTACTTC
- 15 TRBD1 TRBJ2-7 TRBV7-6 CASSLETGGAYEQYF TGTGCCAGCAGCTTAGAAACAGGGGGTGCCTACGAGCAGTACTTC
- 15 TRBD2 TRBJ2-3 TRBV4-2 CASSQAGLYTDTQYF TGTGCCAGCAGCCAAGCGGGACTATACACAGATACGCAGTATTTT
- 14 - TRBJ2-2 TRBV7-3 CASSSVAAGGELFF TGTGCCAGCAGCTCGGTCGCGGCCGGCGGGGAGCTGTTTTTT
- 18 TRBD1 TRBJ2-7 TRBV15 CATSRDLRFGTGNHEQYF TGTGCCACCAGCAGAGATCTTCGATTCGGGACAGGGAACCACGAGCAGTACTTC
few 15 TRBD2 TRBJ2-1 TRBV19 CASSRTSGSYNEQFF TGTGCCAGTAGTCGGACTAGCGGTTCCTACAATGAGCAGTTCTTC
few 14 - TRBJ2-7 TRBV5-4 CASSLSGAPHEQYF TGTGCCAGCAGCTTGTCAGGGGCGCCCCACGAGCAGTACTTC
- 15 TRBD2 TRBJ2-5 TRBV2 CASSEKGGRRETQYF TGTGCCAGCAGTGAGAAAGGCGGGAGGCGGGAGACCCAGTACTTC
- 12 - TRBJ2-1 TRBV19 CASSTQGHEQFF TGTGCCAGTAGTACGCAGGGCCATGAGCAGTTCTTC
- 15 - TRBJ2-2 TRBV5-5 CASSGTGREPGELFF TGTGCCAGCAGCGGAACAGGGAGGGAACCCGGGGAGCTGTTTTTT
- 14 TRBD2 TRBJ2-3 TRBV7-9 CASSSLAGGPTQYF TGTGCCAGCAGCTCACTAGCGGGAGGGCCCACGCAGTATTTT
- 14 - TRBJ2-7 TRBV19 CASRPTGLGYEQYF TGTGCCAGTAGACCCACAGGGTTGGGGTACGAGCAGTACTTC
- 14 - TRBJ2-5 TRBV11-2 CASSREGLGGTQYF TGTGCCAGCAGCCGAGAGGGTTTGGGGGGGACCCAGTACTTC
few 16 TRBD1 TRBJ2-3 TRBV9 CASSAQGANWADTQYF TGTGCCAGCAGCGCGCAGGGGGCGAATTGGGCAGATACGCAGTATTTT
- 13 TRBD1 TRBJ2-7 TRBV29-1 CSVKTGASYEQYF TGCAGCGTCAAGACAGGGGCCTCCTACGAGCAGTACTTC
- 14 TRBD1 TRBJ2-1 TRBV6-5 CASRRTGRNNEQFF TGTGCCAGCAGGAGGACAGGGAGGAACAATGAGCAGTTCTTC
- 15 TRBD2 TRBJ2-5 TRBV9 CASSRTSGSHETQYF TGTGCCAGCAGCCGGACTAGCGGGAGCCATGAGACCCAGTACTTC